These 13 T cell receptor beta chains were all obtained from the same sample, sequenced in a study of cytomegalovirus exposure and HLA in healthy donors (dated by TCRdb to the late 2010s). Preparation of the library involved the immunoSEQ multiplex PCR assay. The multiplex PCR relied on a mix of 60 forward primers for TCR Vbeta segments and 13 reverse primers for TCR Jbeta segments. Not all clones reach the TCRdb copy of this immuneACCESS table, which keeps in-frame sequences only. Checked studies attribute under half of the gap to unresolved V genes and leave the rest unexplained. This sample is represented by about 70,000 clones; more than 75% of them were singletons. The ten largest clones take up approximately 2.9% of the sample. Source material: PBMCs. The receptors stem from a girl aged 5-17 years in good health and CMV-seropositive.

V gene TRBV6-1 combines with J gene TRBJ2-5; 8 nucleotides align to TRBD1. The closer fit of TRBJ2-7 to the DNA end suggests the J call may be wrong. The CDR3 covers 16 residues. CDR1 and CDR2 (germline): MNHNS, SASEGT. The chain's CDR3 is CASSDAGTGLSYEQYF. In nucleotides, the CDR3 is TGTGCCAGCAGTGACGCCGGGACAGGACTCTCCTACGAGCAGTACTTC.

This clone appeared once. The chain combines TRBV20-1 with TRBJ1-2; D is ambiguous. The CDR3 is 11 amino acids. With 8 bases removed from V and 6 bases from J, the gap between germline ends came to 13 bases. Germline V gives CDR1 DFQATT, CDR2 SNEGSKA (reference sequence). The CDR3 DNA reads TGCAGTTGGGTGTTTCGGGATGGCTACACCTTC. This sequence encodes CSWVFRDGYTF.

This clone has only one observation. The chain is built from TRBV30 and TRBJ1-1; 7 nucleotides match TRBD1. The CDR3 is 13 residues long. Germline values: CDR1 GTSNPN, CDR2 SVGIG (reference sequence). V dropped 3 bases and J dropped 1; count of bases not matched to a gene: 2. CDR3 sequence: CAWRQGSNTEAFF. The DNA for the CDR3 is TGTGCCTGGAGACAGGGGTCGAACACTGAAGCTTTCTTT.

V usage is TRBV9 and J usage is TRBJ1-5, with 12 bases lining up with TRBD1. Per the germline V gene, CDR1 is SGDLS and CDR2 is YYNGEE. The CDR3 runs to 15 residues. With V trimmed by 2 bases and J by 6 bases, 3 bases remained unmatched. CDR3 nucleotides: TGTGCCAGCAGCGTTGGGACAGGGGGCGGTCAGCCCCAGCATTTT. This translates into CASSVGTGGGQPQHF.

The J gene is TRBJ1-1, the V gene TRBV6-5; D might be TRBD1 (6 bases). This CDR3 has 13 amino acids. The germline V gene encodes CDR1 MNHEY and CDR2 SVGAGI. V was trimmed by 5 bases and J by 6 bases, leaving 13 bases between them. DNA for the CDR3: TGTGCCAGCAGTCGGGTCTCAGGGGCTGAAGCTTTCTTT. Protein: CASSRVSGAEAFF.

This clone is a singleton in its sample. The chain couples TRBV5-6 to TRBJ1-2; D remains ambiguous. This CDR3 is 17 amino acids long. Germline loops: CDR1 SGHDT, CDR2 YYEEEE. V lost 1 base, J lost 3 bases, and 19 bases lay in between. The CDR3 region is CASSLIGGPYYHYGYTF. CDR3 DNA: TGTGCCAGCAGCTTGATTGGAGGACCATACTACCACTATGGCTACACCTTC.

The rearrangement links TRBV6-1 to TRBJ2-7; 13 positions agree with TRBD2. Looked up from germline, CDR1 is MNHNS and CDR2 is SASEGT. This CDR3 has 20 residues. The junction had 17 bases not matched to a gene; V was cut back by 3 bases and J by 3 bases. The CDR3 sequence is CASSDESGTSGNTWVYEQYF. For the CDR3, the DNA is TGTGCCAGCAGTGACGAAAGCGGGACTAGCGGGAACACGTGGGTCTACGAGCAGTACTTC.

This chain uses TRBV21-1 with TRBJ1-1. TRBV21-1 is noted as a pseudogene. The CDR3 sequence is 13 residues long. The CDR3 DNA sequence: TGTGCCAGCAGCAAAGGCGGGGTGACTGAAGCTTTCTTT. As protein: CASSKGGVTEAFF.

This sequence joins TRBV4-2 and TRBJ2-3; 9 nucleotides match TRBD1. Trimming removed 2 bases from V and 4 bases from J; junction bases left unmatched: 4. This CDR3 comprises 15 residues. In germline, CDR1 is LGHNA, CDR2 YNFKEQ. CDR3 protein: CASSQRTGEADTQYF. The CDR3 DNA is TGTGCCAGCAGCCAACGGACAGGGGAGGCAGATACGCAGTATTTT.

This rearrangement joins TRBV6-1 to TRBJ1-2; weak D call: TRBD1 (5 bases). The CDR3 contains 15 residues. CDR1 is MNHNS, CDR2 SASEGT, per germline. The V end was cut by 8 bases, the J end by 0 bases, with 16 bases between. The CDR3 region is CASLGYRLPNYGYTF. In nucleotides, the CDR3 is TGTGCCAGCCTGGGGTACAGGCTACCTAACTATGGCTACACCTTC.

The rearrangement uses TRBV2 and TRBJ2-7; D gene unclear. This CDR3 is built from 12 residues. Germline-derived CDR1 and CDR2 are SNHLY and FYNNEI. Trimming stripped 7 bases from V and 7 bases from J, with 14 bases between. This CDR3 reads CASKGSLREQYF. Written as DNA, the CDR3 is TGTGCCAGCAAAGGCAGTCTGCGGGAGCAGTACTTC.

The chain has TRBV5-1 and TRBJ2-1; no reliable D call. Per germline, CDR1 SGHRS and CDR2 YFSETQ. The CDR3 runs to 16 residues. Trimming took 1 base from V and 6 from J, leaving 17 bases between them. The CDR3 here is CASSLIPLGDFNEQFF. The CDR3 DNA is TGCGCCAGCAGCTTGATCCCTTTAGGAGATTTCAATGAGCAGTTCTTC.

This CDR3 is CASSSYRDSDPYEQYF. The CDR3 nucleotides read TGTGCCAGCAGCTCGTACCGGGACAGCGACCCTTACGAGCAGTACTTC. V usage is TRBV11-2 and J usage is TRBJ2-7; 7 bases line up with TRBD1. This CDR3 has 16 amino acids. V shed 4 bases and J 4 bases; nucleotides not matched to a gene: 13. CDR1 and CDR2 from the germline V gene are SGHAT and FQNNGV.